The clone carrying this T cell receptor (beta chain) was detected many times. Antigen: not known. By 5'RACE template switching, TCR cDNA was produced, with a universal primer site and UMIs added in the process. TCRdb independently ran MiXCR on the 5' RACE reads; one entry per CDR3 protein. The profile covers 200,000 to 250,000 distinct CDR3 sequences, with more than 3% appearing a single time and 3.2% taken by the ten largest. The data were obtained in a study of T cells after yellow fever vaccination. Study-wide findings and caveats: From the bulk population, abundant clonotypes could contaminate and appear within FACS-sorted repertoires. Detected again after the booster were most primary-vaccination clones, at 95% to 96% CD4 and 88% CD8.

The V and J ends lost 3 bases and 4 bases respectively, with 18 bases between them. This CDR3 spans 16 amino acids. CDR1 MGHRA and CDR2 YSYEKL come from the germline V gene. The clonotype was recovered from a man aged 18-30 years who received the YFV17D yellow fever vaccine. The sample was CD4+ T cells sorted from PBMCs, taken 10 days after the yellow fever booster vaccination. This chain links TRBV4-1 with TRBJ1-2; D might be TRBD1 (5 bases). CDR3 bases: TGCGCCAGCAGCCAGGGCCGGGGGACGGCGGTCTATGGCTACACCTTC. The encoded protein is CASSQGRGTAVYGYTF.